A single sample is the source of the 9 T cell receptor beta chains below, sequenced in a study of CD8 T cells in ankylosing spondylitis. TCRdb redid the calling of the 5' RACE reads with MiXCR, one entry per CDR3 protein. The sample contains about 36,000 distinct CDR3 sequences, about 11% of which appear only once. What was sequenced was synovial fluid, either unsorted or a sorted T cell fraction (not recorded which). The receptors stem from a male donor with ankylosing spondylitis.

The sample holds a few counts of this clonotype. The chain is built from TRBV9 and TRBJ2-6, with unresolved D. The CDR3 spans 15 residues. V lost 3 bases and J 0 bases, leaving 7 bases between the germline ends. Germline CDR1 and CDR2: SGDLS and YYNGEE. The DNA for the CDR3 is TGTGCCAGCAGCGCCGACTTCTCTGGGGCCAACGTCCTGACTTTC. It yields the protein CASSADFSGANVLTF.

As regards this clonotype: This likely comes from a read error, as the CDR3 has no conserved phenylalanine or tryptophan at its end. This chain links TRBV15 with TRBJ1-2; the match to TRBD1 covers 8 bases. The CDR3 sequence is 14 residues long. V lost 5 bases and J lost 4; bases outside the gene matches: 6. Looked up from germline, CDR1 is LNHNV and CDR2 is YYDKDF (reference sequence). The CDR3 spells CATSFGQGGYGYTS. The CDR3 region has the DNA TGTGCCACCAGCTTCGGACAGGGCGGCTATGGCTACACCTCC.

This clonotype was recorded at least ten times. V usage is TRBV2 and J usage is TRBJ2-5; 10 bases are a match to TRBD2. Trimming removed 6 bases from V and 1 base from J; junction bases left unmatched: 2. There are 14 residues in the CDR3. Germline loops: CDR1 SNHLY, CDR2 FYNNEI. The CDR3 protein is CASRRTSGQETQYF. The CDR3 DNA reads TGTGCCAGCAGGCGGACTAGCGGCCAAGAGACCCAGTACTTC.

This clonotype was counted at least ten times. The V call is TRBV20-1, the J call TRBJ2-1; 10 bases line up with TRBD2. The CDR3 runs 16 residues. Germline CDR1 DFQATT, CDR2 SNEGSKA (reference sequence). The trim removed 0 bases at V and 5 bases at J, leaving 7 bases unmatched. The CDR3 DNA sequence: TGCAGTGCTAGAGATTTTCAGCGGGAGGGCAACAATGAGCAGTTCTTC. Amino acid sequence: CSARDFQREGNNEQFF.

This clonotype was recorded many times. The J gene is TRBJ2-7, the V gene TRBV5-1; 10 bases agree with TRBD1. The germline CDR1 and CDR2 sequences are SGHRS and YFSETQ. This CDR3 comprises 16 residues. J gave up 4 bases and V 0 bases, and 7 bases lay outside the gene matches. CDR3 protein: CASSLAYGTGEYEQYF. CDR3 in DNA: TGCGCCAGCAGCTTGGCCTATGGGACAGGGGAATACGAGCAGTACTTC.

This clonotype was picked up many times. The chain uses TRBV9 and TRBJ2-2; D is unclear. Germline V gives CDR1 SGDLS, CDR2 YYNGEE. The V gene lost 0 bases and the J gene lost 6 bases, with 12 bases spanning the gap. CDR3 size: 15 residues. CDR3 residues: CASSVGDLLSGELFF. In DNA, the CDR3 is TGTGCCAGCAGCGTAGGAGACCTCCTGTCCGGGGAGCTGTTTTTT.

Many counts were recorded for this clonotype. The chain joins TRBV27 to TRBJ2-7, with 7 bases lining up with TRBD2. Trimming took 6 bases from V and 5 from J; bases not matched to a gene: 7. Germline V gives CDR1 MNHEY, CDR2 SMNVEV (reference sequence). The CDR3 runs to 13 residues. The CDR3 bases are TGTGCCAGCAGACGTACTAGCGTCCACGAGCAGTACTTC. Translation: CASRRTSVHEQYF.

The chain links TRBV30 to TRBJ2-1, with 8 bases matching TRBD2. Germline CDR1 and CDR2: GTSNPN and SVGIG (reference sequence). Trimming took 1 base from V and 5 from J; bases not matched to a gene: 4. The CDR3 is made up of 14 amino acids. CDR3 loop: CAWSEGLGDNEQFF. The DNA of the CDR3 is TGTGCCTGGAGTGAGGGACTAGGAGACAATGAGCAGTTCTTC.

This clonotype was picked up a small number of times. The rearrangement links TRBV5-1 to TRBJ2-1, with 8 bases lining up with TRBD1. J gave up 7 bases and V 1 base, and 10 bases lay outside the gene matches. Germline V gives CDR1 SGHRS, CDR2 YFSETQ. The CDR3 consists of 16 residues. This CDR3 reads CASSLLGGQGGNEQFF. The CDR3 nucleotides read TGCGCCAGCAGCTTGTTGGGTGGACAGGGTGGAAATGAGCAGTTCTTC.